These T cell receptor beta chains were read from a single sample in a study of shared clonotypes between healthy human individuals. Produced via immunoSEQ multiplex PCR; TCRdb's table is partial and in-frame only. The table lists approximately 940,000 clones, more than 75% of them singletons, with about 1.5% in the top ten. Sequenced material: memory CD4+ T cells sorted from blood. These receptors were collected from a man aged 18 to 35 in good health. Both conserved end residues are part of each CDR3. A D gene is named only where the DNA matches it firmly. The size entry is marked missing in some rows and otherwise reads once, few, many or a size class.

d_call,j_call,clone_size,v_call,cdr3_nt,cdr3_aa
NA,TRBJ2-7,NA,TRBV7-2,TGTGCCAGCAGCGTGACGGGTGCCTACGAGCAGTACTTC,CASSVTGAYEQYF
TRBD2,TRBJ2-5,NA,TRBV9,TGTGCCAGCAGCGGGACTAGCGGGGTTACTGGGACCCAGTACTTC,CASSGTSGVTGTQYF
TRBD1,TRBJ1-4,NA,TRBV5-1,TGCGCCAGCAGCGGCGGGACAGGGAACGTCCCTAATGAAAAACTGTTTTTT,CASSGGTGNVPNEKLFF
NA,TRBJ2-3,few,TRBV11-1,TGTGCCAGCAGCTTAGTGGGTGGCGCACCCACAGATACGCAGTATTTT,CASSLVGGAPTDTQYF
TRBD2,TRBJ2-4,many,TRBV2,TGTGCCAGCAACCCGGGGGGGCCGGCGGTTATCGTGGCCAAAAACATTCAGTACTTC,CASNPGGPAVIVAKNIQYF
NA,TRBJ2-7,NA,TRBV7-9,TGTGCCAGCAGCTTACCCCAGGTATACGAGCAGTACTTC,CASSLPQVYEQYF
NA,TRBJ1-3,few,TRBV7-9,TGTGCCAGCAGCCGATGGACAGACTCTGGAAACACCATATATTTT,CASSRWTDSGNTIYF
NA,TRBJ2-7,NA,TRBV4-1,TGCGCCAGCAGCCAAGGGGCGTCGAGTAGCGAGCAGTACTTC,CASSQGASSSEQYF
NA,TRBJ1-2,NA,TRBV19,TGTGCCAGTAGTATGCTAGGCTATGGCTACACCTTC,CASSMLGYGYTF
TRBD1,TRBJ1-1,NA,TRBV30,TGTGCCTGGAGTGCTCGGACAGGGGGACATATGAACACTGAAGCTTTCTTT,CAWSARTGGHMNTEAFF
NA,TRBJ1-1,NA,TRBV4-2,TGTGCCAGCAGCCAAGACGACAGGCCGAACACTGAAGCTTTCTTT,CASSQDDRPNTEAFF
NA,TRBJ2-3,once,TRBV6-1,TGTGCCAGCAGTGCAGGGATCGTAGATACGCAGTATTTT,CASSAGIVDTQYF
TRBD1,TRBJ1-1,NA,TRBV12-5,TGTGCTAGTGGGTGGGACAGGAACACTGAAGCTTTCTTT,CASGWDRNTEAFF
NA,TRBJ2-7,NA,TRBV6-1,TGTGCCAGCAGTGTCCCGGGACGTACCTACGAGCAGTACTTC,CASSVPGRTYEQYF
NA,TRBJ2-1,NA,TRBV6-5,TGTGCCAGCAGGGGACTCTATGAGCAGTTCTTC,CASRGLYEQFF
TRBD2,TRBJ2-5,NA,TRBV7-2,TGTGCCAGCAGCGCGCTAGCGGGGGGGGAGACCCAGTACTTC,CASSALAGGETQYF
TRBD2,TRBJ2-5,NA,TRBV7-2,TGTGCCAGCAGCTCGACCGGGGCTAGCGGGACGGAGACCCAGTACTTC,CASSSTGASGTETQYF
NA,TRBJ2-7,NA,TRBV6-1,TGTGCCAGCAGTGAAGAGGCCGGACTCACCTACGAGCAGTACTTC,CASSEEAGLTYEQYF
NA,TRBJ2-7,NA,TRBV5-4,TGTGCCAGCAGCTTGGATATCGGCGAGCAGTACTTC,CASSLDIGEQYF
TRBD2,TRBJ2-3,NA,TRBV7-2,TGTGCCAGCAGCCCGGGACTAGCGGGGGGAACGCAGTATTTT,CASSPGLAGGTQYF
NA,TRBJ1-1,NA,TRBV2,TGTGCCAGCATCGGGGAAGACACTGAAGCTTTCTTT,CASIGEDTEAFF
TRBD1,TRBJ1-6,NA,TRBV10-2,TGCGCCAGCAGTGATCCCGGACAGGGCAAGAGGAATTCACCCCTCCACTTT,CASSDPGQGKRNSPLHF
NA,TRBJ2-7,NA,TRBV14,TGTGCCAGCAGCCGGACACTGCAAACCTTCTACGAGCAGTACTTC,CASSRTLQTFYEQYF
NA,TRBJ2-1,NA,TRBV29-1,TGCAGCGTCAAAGCGTATGAGCAGTTCTTC,CSVKAYEQFF
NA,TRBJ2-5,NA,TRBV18,TGTGCCAGCTCACCAAACGCCCAAGAGACCCAGTACTTC,CASSPNAQETQYF
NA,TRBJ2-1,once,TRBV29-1,TGCAGCGTTGATCAAGGCGGGCCCTACAATGAGCAGTTCTTC,CSVDQGGPYNEQFF
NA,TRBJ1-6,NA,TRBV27,TGTGCCAGCAGGGAGGGGACCCCCTCCACCCTCCACTTT,CASREGTPSTLHF
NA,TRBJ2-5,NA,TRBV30,TGTGCCGCACATTCGGCGGCTAGCAGTGGGACCCAGTACTTC,CAAHSAASSGTQYF
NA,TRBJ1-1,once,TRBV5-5,TGTGCCAGCAGCTGGGGACCAGGGAACACTGAAGCTTTCTTT,CASSWGPGNTEAFF
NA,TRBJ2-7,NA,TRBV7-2,TGTGCCAGCAGCTTAGAACGGGGGCTCTCCGAGCAGTACTTC,CASSLERGLSEQYF
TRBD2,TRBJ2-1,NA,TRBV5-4,TGTGCCAGCAGCCATCCTAGCGGGAGCTCCTACAATGAGCAGTTCTTC,CASSHPSGSSYNEQFF
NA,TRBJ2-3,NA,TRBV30,TGTGCCTGGAATCCAGGGTTAAGCACAGATACGCAGTATTTT,CAWNPGLSTDTQYF
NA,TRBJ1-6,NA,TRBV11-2,TGTGCCAGCAGCCTTAGGGCGGGGGGTGGTTCACCCCTCCACTTT,CASSLRAGGGSPLHF
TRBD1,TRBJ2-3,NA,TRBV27,TGTGCCAGCAGTTTACAGGGGGCCACAGATACGCAGTATTTT,CASSLQGATDTQYF